Sequencing of this TCR beta chain was carried out in a study of CD4 and CD8 cells across lung adenocarcinoma regions (dated by TCRdb to the late 2010s). As for the study more broadly: The study examined intratumor heterogeneity of the T cell receptor repertoire by comparing tumor centers with tumor margins.

This clonotype was seen repeatedly, ten times or more. The clone's antigen remains unknown. Nothing much larger sits one base from this clone, and base qualities are not available. Preparation of the library involved PCR. TCRdb records HiSeq X Ten as the sequencer. Using fastp trimming at Q25 and MiXCR clonotype assembly, TCRdb reanalyzed the public sequencing data and kept in-frame beta chains. Rows merge per CDR3 protein into single entries with the most common DNA and genes. For this sample there are 6,700 or so distinct CDR3 sequences; about 45% appear just once. The ten largest clones capture roughly 19% of the sample. The donors were patients who had localized lung adenocarcinoma, which is a subtype of non-small cell lung cancer. Samples were obtained from the centers of localized lung adenocarcinomas. For TCR repertoire analysis, CD8+ T cells from tumor tissue were profiled apart from CD4+ T cells.

The CDR3 numbers 14 residues from cysteine through phenylalanine. Only the CDR3 DNA stays, 42 bases, in frame from base 1. Reading the germline V gene gives CDR1 SGHNT and CDR2 YENEEA. The chain links TRBV11-3 with TRBJ2-1; the D gene is possibly TRBD1, with 5 bases matching. Matching the DNA end better, TRBJ2-7 makes the J call doubtful. The TCR was taken from a female donor with lung adenocarcinoma. The CD4 and CD8 labels of this study may be unreliable. The specimen was CD8+ T cells from the center of a lung tumor. The cell subset or site label on this specimen signifies: tumor center region. The nucleotide sequence reads as follows: TGTGCCAGCAGCTTAGGGGGCTCCTACAATGAGCAGTACTTC. Translation gives CASSLGGSYNEQYF.